One sample yielded the 27 T cell receptor beta chains listed below, sequenced in a study of cytomegalovirus exposure and HLA in healthy donors. PCR amplification relied on 60 Vbeta primers (plus 13 Jbeta primers). This table comes from immunoSEQ multiplex PCR, and its TCRdb copy is limited to in-frame clones, with some not included. The data hold about 150,000 clones, with roughly 9% observed a single time. The sequencing sample was made of PBMCs. All receptors come from a woman aged 35 to 49 in good health and CMV-seropositive.

This clone showed up just a few times. The chain uses TRBV27 and TRBJ1-1; D not resolved. Per germline, CDR1 MNHEY and CDR2 SMNVEV (reference sequence). The CDR3 is made up of 13 amino acids. V shed 4 bases and J shed 2 bases, with 8 bases lying between them. The CDR3 DNA sequence: TGTGCCAGCAGTTATCGGGGTAACACTGAAGCTTTCTTT. It codes for CASSYRGNTEAFF.

This chain connects TRBV5-4 to TRBJ1-2; D possibly corresponds to TRBD1 (5 bases). Trimming removed 4 bases at V and 0 bases at J, with 13 bases between. CDR1 and CDR2 from the germline V gene are SGHNT and YYREEE (reference sequence). The CDR3 covers 15 residues. CDR3 coding DNA: TGTGCCAGCAGCCGGGGGGGGTTACCTAACTATGGCTACACCTTC. It encodes CASSRGGLPNYGYTF.

This clone was counted only a few times. The chain recombines TRBV9 with TRBJ2-2, with 8 bases aligning to TRBD2. The CDR3 sequence is 15 residues long. Germline CDR1 reads SGDLS; CDR2 reads YYNGEE. J lost 7 bases, V lost 5 bases, and 10 bases had no gene match. CDR3 loop: CASSSGGAVLGELFF. In nucleotides, the CDR3 is TGTGCCAGCAGTTCGGGGGGGGCTGTTCTCGGGGAGCTGTTTTTT.

Only a few counts were recorded for this clone. The genes are TRBV6-5 and TRBJ1-1; a possible D gene is TRBD1 (6 bases). Germline V lookup: CDR1 MNHEY, CDR2 SVGAGI. With 5 bases removed from V and 1 base from J, the gap between germline ends came to 11 bases. The CDR3 is made up of 14 amino acids. CDR3 nucleotide sequence: TGTGCCAGCAGTCCGGGACACACGAACACTGAAGCTTTCTTT. It codes for CASSPGHTNTEAFF.

The V and J genes are TRBV7-8 and TRBJ1-1; 10 positions match TRBD1. The J segment lost 1 base and the V segment lost 5 bases, leaving 4 bases of the junction unmatched. CDR3 length: 15 amino acids. Looked up from germline, CDR1 is SGHVS and CDR2 is FQNEAQ. The CDR3 reads CASSLRDRGNTEAFF. DNA for the CDR3: TGTGCCAGCAGCCTTAGGGACAGGGGGAACACTGAAGCTTTCTTT. Based on the CDR3 plus reference TRBV7-8 and TRBJ1-1, the full variable domain is GAGVSQSPRYKVAKRGQDVALRCDPISGHVSLFWYQQALGQGPEFLTYFQNEAQLDKSGLPSDRFFAERPEGSVSTLKIQRTQQEDSAVYLCASSLRDRGNTEAFFGQGTRLTVV.

This sequence joins TRBV7-2 and TRBJ1-1; D gene ambiguous. This CDR3 spans 13 amino acids. Germline CDR1 reads SGHTA; CDR2 reads FQGNSA. V lost 2 bases and J 4 bases, leaving 8 bases between the germline ends. This chain's CDR3 is CASSLIASTEAFF. The CDR3, as DNA: TGTGCCAGCAGCTTAATCGCCAGCACTGAAGCTTTCTTT.

This clone was detected a few times. The DNA for the CDR3 is TGTGCCAGCAGCGAATCACCAACGGGACAGGGACGGCTGTTTTTT. Translation gives CASSESPTGQGRLFF. V is TRBV9 and J is TRBJ1-4, with TRBD1 matching over 9 bases. The CDR3 is made up of 15 amino acids. The V and J ends lost 3 bases and 14 bases, in that order; junction bases with no gene match: 14. Germline loops: CDR1 SGDLS, CDR2 YYNGEE.

The J gene is TRBJ1-1, the V gene TRBV6-6, with TRBD1 as a possible D gene (5 bases). This CDR3 comprises 12 residues. The germline V gene has CDR1 MNHNY and CDR2 SVGAGI (reference sequence). With 11 bases removed from V and 1 base from J, the gap between germline ends came to 11 bases. The CDR3 DNA follows: TGTGCCGGATCTACAGGGAACACTGAAGCTTTCTTT. Translating gives CAGSTGNTEAFF.

The rearrangement links TRBV6-1 to TRBJ1-3, with D unresolved. V was pared by 7 bases and J by 0 bases, with 13 bases between. CDR3 length: 15 amino acids. CDR1 and CDR2 (germline): MNHNS, SASEGT. As DNA, the CDR3 is TGTGCCAGCAAACCTAGACTCGGCTCTGGAAACACCATATATTTT. Protein product: CASKPRLGSGNTIYF.

This chain's CDR3 is CASSPSEVSYNEQFF. The CDR3 DNA sequence: TGTGCCAGCAGCCCCTCAGAGGTCTCCTACAATGAGCAGTTCTTC. The chain has TRBV11-2 and TRBJ2-1; D gene uncertain. The germline V gene has CDR1 SGHAT and CDR2 FQNNGV. The V end lost 5 bases, the J end lost 0 bases, and 11 bases lay between the germline ends. The CDR3 covers 15 residues.

This chain uses TRBV6-4 with TRBJ2-1, with a weak D call TRBD2 (7 bases). Germline values: CDR1 MRHNA, CDR2 SNTAGT. This CDR3 region has 15 residues. Trimming left V 3 bases short and J 1 base short, with 10 bases between. The CDR3 loop is CASSERGGSYNEQFF. The CDR3 DNA reads as TGTGCCAGCAGTGAGAGGGGGGGGTCCTACAATGAGCAGTTCTTC.

The gene calls are TRBV5-6 and TRBJ1-2; 10 bases agree with TRBD1. CDR3 size: 13 residues. With V trimmed by 1 base and J by 7 bases, 1 base remained unmatched. Germline V lookup: CDR1 SGHDT, CDR2 YYEEEE. CDR3 protein: CASSLWTGGGYTF. Written as DNA, the CDR3 is TGTGCCAGCAGCTTGTGGACAGGGGGTGGCTACACCTTC.

The table lists this clone with a few counts. J is TRBJ2-3 and V is TRBV5-6; TRBD2 matches at 8 bases. Germline V gene sequence: CDR1 SGHDT, CDR2 YYEEEE. The V segment lost 4 bases and the J segment 11 bases; nucleotides outside the gene matches: 15. The CDR3 has 15 amino acids. This CDR3 is CASSTDPVGAGGQYF. The CDR3 nucleotides are TGTGCCAGCAGCACGGATCCAGTTGGGGCGGGGGGGCAGTATTTT.

The chain is built from TRBV5-1 and TRBJ2-3, with D possibly being TRBD1 (5 bases). V was trimmed by 2 bases and J by 3 bases, leaving 13 bases between them. From germline, CDR1 is SGHRS and CDR2 YFSETQ. The CDR3 spans 15 residues. The CDR3 DNA is TGCGCCAGCAGCTTTGGGGCCGTATCGACAGATACGCAGTATTTT. It specifies CASSFGAVSTDTQYF.

This chain links TRBV7-9 with TRBJ1-1; D unresolved. Germline CDR1 SEHNR, CDR2 FQNEAQ (reference sequence). V shed 0 bases and J shed 7 bases, with 12 bases lying between them. The CDR3 is 14 residues long. The CDR3 region has the DNA TGTGCCAGCAGCTTAGCAAAAAAGGCTAGTGAAGCTTTCTTT. It is translated as CASSLAKKASEAFF. The whole variable domain, filled in from reference TRBV7-9 and TRBJ1-1, reads DTGVSQNPRHKITKRGQNVTFRCDPISEHNRLYWYRQTLGQGPEFLTYFQNEAQLEKSRLLSDRFSAERPKGSFSTLEIQRTEQGDSAMYLCASSLAKKASEAFFGQGTRLTVV.

This clone was picked up a small number of times. The gene calls are TRBV5-1 and TRBJ1-1; D is unclear. This CDR3 has 13 amino acids. The V gene lost 4 bases and the J gene lost 1 base, with 8 bases spanning the gap. The germline V gene has CDR1 SGHRS and CDR2 YFSETQ. The CDR3 sequence is CASSHTSNTEAFF. Here the CDR3 DNA reads TGCGCCAGCAGCCATACATCGAACACTGAAGCTTTCTTT. The complete variable domain, with remaining parts taken from reference TRBV5-1 and TRBJ1-1, reads KAGVTQTPRYLIKTRGQQVTLSCSPISGHRSVSWYQQTPGQGLQFLFEYFSETQRNKGNFPGRFSGRQFSNSRSEMNVSTLELGDSALYLCASSHTSNTEAFFGQGTRLTVV.

This chain connects TRBV15 to TRBJ2-7; TRBD1 is a possible D gene (6 bases). Germline V gene sequence: CDR1 LNHNV, CDR2 YYDKDF (reference sequence). With 1 base removed from V and 2 bases from J, the gap between germline ends came to 9 bases. This CDR3 is 14 amino acids long. This chain's CDR3 is CATSRGDTPYEQYF. The CDR3 DNA follows: TGTGCCACCAGCAGAGGGGACACCCCCTACGAGCAGTACTTC.

The chain recombines TRBV6-5 with TRBJ2-1, with D perhaps matching TRBD1 (6 bases). With 5 bases removed from V and 15 bases from J, the gap between germline ends came to 14 bases. Germline loops: CDR1 MNHEY, CDR2 SVGAGI. The CDR3 is made up of 11 amino acids. CDR3 sequence reads: CASSPQGKRFF. In nucleotides, the CDR3 is TGTGCCAGCAGTCCTCAGGGGAAGCGGTTCTTC.

The rearrangement uses TRBV5-1 and TRBJ2-5; possible D gene TRBD2, 6 bases. Germline CDR1 and CDR2: SGHRS and YFSETQ. CDR3 size: 15 residues. The ends were cut back, 0 bases at V and 5 bases at J, with 14 bases in the middle. In DNA, the CDR3 is TGCGCCAGCAGCTTGGTGGGGGGTTCGAAGGAGACCCAGTACTTC. Translating it yields CASSLVGGSKETQYF.

A few counts support this clone. The chain combines TRBV7-8 with TRBJ1-2; 10 bases are a match to TRBD1. The germline CDR1 and CDR2 sequences are SGHVS and FQNEAQ. The CDR3 totals 14 residues. V dropped 5 bases and J dropped 4; count of bases not matched to a gene: 4. DNA of the CDR3: TGTGCCAGCAGCGAGACAGGGGGCTTCTATGGCTACACCTTC. It yields the protein CASSETGGFYGYTF.

In its sample, this clone was seen a few times. The rearrangement links TRBV25-1 to TRBJ2-2; D perhaps matches TRBD2 (6 bases). The V end was cut by 5 bases, the J end by 6 bases, with 22 bases between. This CDR3 has 17 residues. The germline gives CDR1 MGHDK, CDR2 SYGVNS. CDR3 protein: CASSPNRMGGRAGELFF. The CDR3 nucleotides are TGTGCCAGCAGTCCTAACCGAATGGGGGGTAGGGCCGGGGAGCTGTTTTTT.

This clone was picked up a small number of times. CDR3 protein: CASSFSTNPGSPLHF. As DNA, the CDR3 is TGCGCCAGCAGCTTTAGTACCAATCCAGGGTCACCCCTCCACTTT. This chain connects TRBV5-1 to TRBJ1-6, with D possibly being TRBD1 (5 bases). Trimming removed 2 bases at V and 10 bases at J, with 16 bases between. CDR1 is SGHRS, CDR2 YFSETQ, per germline. The CDR3 consists of 15 residues.

This clone was seen a handful of times. The rearrangement links TRBV5-1 to TRBJ1-5, with 9 bases identical to TRBD1. This CDR3 spans 15 amino acids. The germline V gene has CDR1 SGHRS and CDR2 YFSETQ. V lost 0 bases to trimming and J lost 10 bases; unmatched junction nucleotides: 8. Here the CDR3 DNA reads TGCGCCAGCAGCTTGGGGGGACAGGGCATCACTCCCCAGCATTTT. It specifies CASSLGGQGITPQHF. The variable domain in full, with the rest retrieved from reference TRBV5-1 and TRBJ1-5, is KAGVTQTPRYLIKTRGQQVTLSCSPISGHRSVSWYQQTPGQGLQFLFEYFSETQRNKGNFPGRFSGRQFSNSRSEMNVSTLELGDSALYLCASSLGGQGITPQHFGDGTRLSIL.

V gene TRBV6-5 combines with J gene TRBJ1-5; 8 positions agree with TRBD1. Losses at the gene ends were 4 bases for V and 2 bases for J; bases not matched to a gene: 4. Germline CDR1 reads MNHEY; CDR2 reads SVGAGI. The CDR3 spans 15 residues. CDR3 loop: CASSSLQGGNQPQHF. DNA for the CDR3: TGTGCCAGCAGTTCCCTACAGGGGGGCAATCAGCCCCAGCATTTT.

The chain carries TRBV25-1 and TRBJ2-5, with D possibly TRBD2 on 5 matching bases. The germline gives CDR1 MGHDK, CDR2 SYGVNS. The ends were cut back, 4 bases at V and 5 bases at J, with 14 bases in the middle. The CDR3 extends over 14 amino acids. In DNA form, the CDR3 reads TGTGCCAGCAGTGGTTGGGGAGATGAGGAGACCCAGTACTTC. Protein: CASSGWGDEETQYF.

This clone was detected a few times. The rearrangement links TRBV4-3 to TRBJ2-7; a possible D gene is TRBD2 (6 bases). Trimming stripped 1 base from V and 2 bases from J, with 18 bases between. The CDR3 sequence is 17 residues long. Per the germline V gene, CDR1 is LGHNA and CDR2 is YSLEER. The CDR3 DNA sequence: TGCGCCAGCAGCCAAGCCTGGACTCCCGGCGGGACCTACGAGCAGTACTTC. As protein: CASSQAWTPGGTYEQYF.

This clone turned up a few times. The chain employs TRBV5-4 and TRBJ2-2, with D unclear. The CDR3 loop spans 16 amino acids. The V and J ends lost 1 base and 0 bases respectively, with 10 bases between them. Germline V CDR1 and CDR2: SGHNT, YYREEE (reference sequence). In DNA, the CDR3 is TGTGCCAGCAGCTTGATCCTCGGGTCGAACACCGGGGAGCTGTTTTTT. Its protein is CASSLILGSNTGELFF.